This entry lists 6 T cell receptor beta chains sequenced from one sample in a study of blood T cell repertoires in COVID-19. Sequencing used immunoSEQ multiplex PCR; TCRdb keeps in-frame clones, though not all of them. This sample yields a few hundred thousand clones, of which 85% to 90% are seen a single time; over 9.5% belongs to the top ten. The sequenced sample consisted of PBMCs or T cells enriched from blood (not recorded which). The receptors originated from a woman younger than 35 who had recovered from COVID-19.

V usage is TRBV7-8 and J usage is TRBJ2-7, with D possibly matching TRBD2 (7 bases). Germline V gives CDR1 SGHVS, CDR2 FQNEAQ. The CDR3 loop spans 13 amino acids. V was clipped by 6 bases and J by 3 bases, with 12 bases between them. CDR3 nucleotide sequence: TGTGCCAGCAGGCACAGGGACTACTACGAGCAGTACTTC. It specifies CASRHRDYYEQYF. The full variable domain, rest sourced from reference TRBV7-8 and TRBJ2-7, is GAGVSQSPRYKVAKRGQDVALRCDPISGHVSLFWYQQALGQGPEFLTYFQNEAQLDKSGLPSDRFFAERPEGSVSTLKIQRTQQEDSAVYLCASRHRDYYEQYFGPGTRLTVT.

The chain recombines TRBV7-8 with TRBJ2-2; TRBD2 matches at 13 bases. The CDR3 loop spans 16 amino acids. The germline V gene encodes CDR1 SGHVS and CDR2 FQNEAQ. Trimming cost V 5 bases and J 7 bases; bases outside gene matches: 7. The chain's CDR3 is CASSRGTSGEVGELFF. For the CDR3, the DNA is TGTGCCAGCAGCCGGGGGACTAGCGGGGAGGTCGGGGAGCTGTTTTTT.

The chain uses TRBV5-1 and TRBJ2-1; 8 bases agree with TRBD2. In germline, CDR1 is SGHRS, CDR2 YFSETQ. This CDR3 contains 16 residues. Unmatched junction bases numbered 6, after V lost 0 bases and J lost 4 bases. The CDR3 DNA reads as TGCGCCAGCAGCTTGGTTCCCGGGGGGGCATACAATGAGCAGTTCTTC. It is translated as CASSLVPGGAYNEQFF.

The chain employs TRBV3-1 (or the pseudogene TRBV3-2) and TRBJ2-7, with 13 nucleotides matching TRBD2. J lost 2 bases, V lost 4 bases, and 2 bases had no gene match. This CDR3 has 15 residues. The germline gives CDR1 LGHDT, CDR2 YNNKEL (reference sequence). CDR3 DNA sequence: TGTGCCAGCAGCCGTGGACTAGCGGGGGCCTACGAGCAGTACTTC. Residues: CASSRGLAGAYEQYF.

V is TRBV24-1 and J is TRBJ2-1, with D possibly matching TRBD1 (6 bases). The CDR3 length is 16 residues. The germline gives CDR1 KGHDR, CDR2 SFDVKD. Trimming took 4 bases from V and 0 from J, leaving 12 bases between them. For the CDR3, the DNA is TGTGCCACCAGTGAACCAACAGGGATCTCCTACAATGAGCAGTTCTTC. Protein: CATSEPTGISYNEQFF.

The genes are TRBV4-1 and TRBJ1-2, with D unresolved. CDR1 and CDR2 (germline): MGHRA, YSYEKL. The V end was cut by 4 bases, the J end by 2 bases, with 11 bases between. The CDR3 consists of 14 residues. The DNA for the CDR3 is TGCGCCAGCAGCCCCGCTGGAGGAAACTATGGCTACACCTTC. Protein: CASSPAGGNYGYTF.